A single sample is the source of the 15 T cell receptor beta chains below, sequenced in a study of T cell responses to AZD1222 COVID-19 vaccine. Some clones are missing from TCRdb's copy, which holds only in-frame ones; the method was immunoSEQ multiplex PCR. Of roughly 180,000 clones in the sample, more than 85% are singletons; the top ten hold about 3.5%. The specimen comprised peripheral blood, sampled 28 days after the second AZD1222 dose. Receptors originate from an adult who received the AZD1222 COVID-19 vaccine.

This clone appeared once. Mismatch with germline at one junction end may stem from a read error. The J gene is TRBJ2-7, the V gene TRBV11-2; unclear D gene. The CDR3 is 17 residues long. Germline CDR1 is SGHAT and CDR2 is FQNNGV. CDR3 nucleotide sequence: TGTGCCAGCAGCCTAGAGAGCCGGCGAACCGCCTCCTACGAGCAGTACTTC. Translating gives CASSLESRRTASYEQYF.

This clone was seen just once. This chain connects TRBV28 to TRBJ1-2; 8 bases are a match to TRBD1. Trimming cost V 8 bases and J 6 bases; bases outside gene matches: 8. CDR3 length: 13 residues. Germline CDR1 MDHEN, CDR2 SYDVKM. CDR3 nucleotides: TGTGCCAGCCAAGCAGGGGGCGATCATGGCTACACCTTC. Protein product: CASQAGGDHGYTF.

The chain has TRBV19 and TRBJ2-7, with D tentatively TRBD2 (5 bases). The CDR3 is 16 amino acids. Per germline, CDR1 LNHDA and CDR2 SQIVND (reference sequence). Trimming left V 4 bases short and J 3 bases short, with 19 bases between. This CDR3 reads CASSTTTTGSRYEQYF. The CDR3 region has the DNA TGTGCCAGTAGTACGACGACTACCGGGTCCCGCTACGAGCAGTACTTC.

The V call is TRBV11-2, the J call TRBJ1-3, with a weak D call TRBD1 (6 bases). V lost 7 bases and J lost 8, with 27 bases in between. The CDR3 runs to 17 residues. CDR1 and CDR2 from the germline V gene are SGHAT and FQNNGV. DNA of the CDR3: TGTGCCAGCAACCCGAGGGGGGGCACGACTATAGGGGACACCATATATTTT. The encoded protein is CASNPRGGTTIGDTIYF.

The gene calls are TRBV28 and TRBJ1-1; 7 bases line up with TRBD1. Germline CDR1 is MDHEN and CDR2 is SYDVKM. The length of the CDR3 is 15 residues. The V and J ends lost 7 bases and 1 base, in that order; junction bases with no gene match: 9. Written as DNA, the CDR3 is TGTGCCAGCACCAGACAGGGCTACTCGAACACTGAAGCTTTCTTT. Its protein is CASTRQGYSNTEAFF.

The chain recombines TRBV29-1 with TRBJ1-4; 9 bases agree with TRBD1. The CDR3 has 13 amino acids. V trimming: 6 bases; J trimming: 5 bases; junction bases outside the gene matches: 4. Looked up from germline, CDR1 is SQVTM and CDR2 is ANQGSEA. CDR3 protein: CSVSGTGNEKLFF. The CDR3 nucleotides read TGCAGCGTATCCGGGACAGGGAATGAAAAACTGTTTTTT.

The V and J genes are TRBV13 and TRBJ2-3; D possibly corresponds to TRBD1 (6 bases). The CDR3 consists of 14 residues. Per germline, CDR1 PRHDT and CDR2 FYEKMQ (reference sequence). Trimming removed 4 bases at V and 6 bases at J, with 14 bases between. The CDR3 is CASSSRAQGDTQYF. The CDR3 DNA reads TGTGCCAGCAGCTCCCGGGCCCAGGGGGATACGCAGTATTTT.

This rearrangement joins TRBV19 to TRBJ2-7, with TRBD2 matching over 11 bases. J gave up 1 base and V 6 bases, and 2 bases lay outside the gene matches. CDR3 length: 14 amino acids. The V gene's germline CDR1 is LNHDA and CDR2 SQIVND (reference sequence). The CDR3 DNA sequence: TGTGCCAGTAGAACTAGCGGGAGTTCCTACGAGCAGTACTTC. As protein: CASRTSGSSYEQYF.

V is TRBV30 and J is TRBJ2-5; 7 nucleotides align to TRBD2. CDR3 length: 17 amino acids. V was pared by 3 bases and J by 1 base, with 14 bases of the junction left unmatched. In germline, CDR1 is GTSNPN, CDR2 SVGIG (reference sequence). The chain's CDR3 is CAWRFPIWGEGQETQYF. The CDR3 DNA follows: TGTGCCTGGAGATTCCCTATTTGGGGGGAGGGCCAAGAGACCCAGTACTTC.

CDR3 in amino acids: CASSLTNRGEYGYTF. CDR3 sequence (DNA): TGTGCCAGCAGTTTAACCAACCGCGGAGAGTATGGCTACACCTTC. V and J are TRBV27 and TRBJ1-2; D is unresolved. Germline lookup yields CDR1 MNHEY and CDR2 SMNVEV (reference sequence). The ends were cut back, 2 bases at V and 5 bases at J, with 15 bases in the middle. This CDR3 is 15 amino acids long.

This clone appeared a single time. V and J are TRBV28 and TRBJ1-4; 9 bases match TRBD1. Germline trimming cut 4 bases from V and 8 bases from J; bases unmatched to any gene: 5. Germline CDR1 is MDHEN and CDR2 is SYDVKM. This CDR3 spans 14 amino acids. Here the CDR3 reads CASSWTGVLEKLFF. The CDR3 DNA sequence: TGTGCCAGCAGTTGGACAGGGGTTTTGGAAAAACTGTTTTTT.

The chain carries TRBV28 and TRBJ1-5, with D perhaps matching TRBD1 (5 bases). The germline CDR1 and CDR2 sequences are MDHEN and SYDVKM. The CDR3 covers 18 residues. Trimming pared 6 bases from V and 0 bases from J, leaving 21 bases between. Here the CDR3 reads CASSLREYRKISNQPQHF. CDR3 in DNA: TGTGCCAGCAGCCTCAGGGAATATAGAAAAATTAGCAATCAGCCCCAGCATTTT.

The chain recombines TRBV1 with TRBJ2-7. TRBV1 represents a pseudogene. The CDR3 is made up of 16 amino acids. In DNA, the CDR3 is TGCACCAGCAGCTACCTACGAATCGGGGCCTCCTACGAGCAGTACTTC. The encoded protein is CTSSYLRIGASYEQYF.

V usage is TRBV5-1 and J usage is TRBJ1-1; D ambiguous. Germline assignment: CDR1 SGHRS and CDR2 YFSETQ. With 0 bases removed from V and 0 bases from J, the gap between germline ends came to 9 bases. This CDR3 has 15 residues. The CDR3, as DNA: TGCGCCAGCAGCTTGGAGGAAGCCCTGAACACTGAAGCTTTCTTT. Its protein is CASSLEEALNTEAFF.

This clone was picked up one time. The genes are TRBV24-1 and TRBJ2-5; 7 positions match TRBD1. Germline-derived CDR1 and CDR2 are KGHDR and SFDVKD. V was pared by 0 bases and J by 5 bases, with 8 bases of the junction left unmatched. This CDR3 is built from 16 residues. The CDR3 protein is CATSDLPVTGHETQYF. CDR3 bases: TGTGCCACCAGTGATTTGCCCGTGACAGGGCACGAGACCCAGTACTTC.